The 16 T cell receptor beta chains in this list originate from one sample, sequenced in a study of T cell responses to AZD1222 COVID-19 vaccine. Generated by immunoSEQ multiplex PCR, the TCRdb table keeps only in-frame clones and is missing some. The data show 150,000 or so clones, under 95% seen once. Sample: peripheral blood, taken on day 0 of AZD1222 vaccination. All receptors come from an adult in good health.

The chain is built from TRBV5-6 and TRBJ1-5; D possibly corresponds to TRBD1 (6 bases). The V gene lost 0 bases and the J gene lost 6 bases, with 13 bases spanning the gap. The CDR3 is made up of 15 amino acids. Germline V gives CDR1 SGHDT, CDR2 YYEEEE. In nucleotides, the CDR3 is TGTGCCAGCAGCTTGGGAACTACAGGGTCTCAGCCCCAGCATTTT. This translates into CASSLGTTGSQPQHF.

V and J are TRBV7-9 and TRBJ1-2; D gene unclear. Germline V gene sequence: CDR1 SEHNR, CDR2 FQNEAQ (reference sequence). The CDR3 totals 15 residues. Between the trimmed V and J ends, which lost 5 bases and 6 bases, there was a span of 19 bases. In DNA, the CDR3 is TGTGCCAGCAGCGGTTACGCCCCCGAACTTGATGGCTACACCTTC. Its protein is CASSGYAPELDGYTF.

The rearrangement links TRBV28 to TRBJ1-2, with 7 positions matching TRBD1. The CDR3 has 13 residues. The ends lost 10 bases at V and 3 bases at J; junction bases unmatched: 8. Germline V lookup: CDR1 MDHEN, CDR2 SYDVKM. The CDR3, as DNA: TGTGCCATCTTTGACAGGGCAGACTATGGCTACACCTTC. Residues: CAIFDRADYGYTF.

J is TRBJ2-3 and V is TRBV6-5, with 12 positions matching TRBD1. V dropped 6 bases and J dropped 4; count of bases not matched to a gene: 2. CDR3 length: 14 amino acids. CDR1 is MNHEY, CDR2 SVGAGI, per germline. CDR3 bases: TGTGCCAGCAGAGGGACAGGGGGCCCAGATACGCAGTATTTT. This gives the protein CASRGTGGPDTQYF.

The rearrangement uses TRBV5-4 and TRBJ1-2, with a possible D match to TRBD1 (5 bases). CDR1 is SGHNT, CDR2 YYREEE, per germline (reference sequence). The CDR3 extends over 13 amino acids. V dropped 3 bases and J dropped 4 bases, with 10 bases sitting between them. CDR3 bases: TGTGCCAGCAGCTCAGGGACGACCTATGGCTACACCTTC. As protein: CASSSGTTYGYTF.

In this sample, this clone turned up once. The rearrangement joins TRBV4-1 to TRBJ1-1; the D is unclear. The CDR3 consists of 14 residues. CDR1 and CDR2 (germline): MGHRA, YSYEKL. Trimming took 1 base from V and 5 from J, leaving 11 bases between them. The DNA of the CDR3 is TGCGCCAGCAGCCAAGTCGGTTCACAGACTGAAGCTTTCTTT. Translating gives CASSQVGSQTEAFF.

J is TRBJ2-5 and V is TRBV25-1; D is uncertain. The CDR3 length is 14 residues. Germline CDR1 MGHDK, CDR2 SYGVNS. The V and J ends lost 1 base and 3 bases respectively, with 9 bases between them. The CDR3 loop reads CASSESGREETQYF. The CDR3 coding sequence is TGTGCCAGCAGTGAATCGGGCAGAGAAGAGACCCAGTACTTC.

The rearrangement joins TRBV4-1 to TRBJ2-5; 15 bases are a match to TRBD2. Germline V gene lookup returns CDR1 MGHRA and CDR2 YSYEKL. J gave up 2 bases and V 2 bases, and 6 bases lay outside the gene matches. The CDR3 loop spans 18 amino acids. The CDR3 protein is CASSQFRTSGGGQETQYF. The DNA for the CDR3 is TGCGCCAGCAGCCAATTCCGGACTAGCGGGGGGGGACAAGAGACCCAGTACTTC.

V gene TRBV3-1 (or the pseudogene TRBV3-2) combines with J gene TRBJ2-3, with D perhaps TRBD1 (5 bases). The CDR3 runs to 14 residues. With 4 bases removed from V and 1 base from J, the gap between germline ends came to 9 bases. Germline lookup yields CDR1 LGHDT and CDR2 YNNKEL (reference sequence). In DNA form, the CDR3 reads TGTGCCAGCAGCCCTCTAGGGGGCACAGATACGCAGTATTTT. Translated, it gives CASSPLGGTDTQYF.

The count of this clone is one. The rearrangement links TRBV6-5 to TRBJ1-6; D gene unclear. The CDR3 consists of 13 residues. The V end was cut by 0 bases, the J end by 18 bases, with 15 bases between. Germline CDR1 reads MNHEY; CDR2 reads SVGAGI. The CDR3 protein is CASSYSATRPPHF. The CDR3 DNA sequence: TGTGCCAGCAGTTACTCCGCTACACGCCCACCCCACTTT.

The rearrangement links TRBV7-8 to TRBJ2-7; D unresolved. Trimming pared 0 bases from V and 7 bases from J, leaving 10 bases between. Germline V gene sequence: CDR1 SGHVS, CDR2 FQNEAQ. The CDR3 totals 13 residues. CDR3 sequence reads: CASSLAAFGEQYF. CDR3 nucleotides: TGTGCCAGCAGCTTAGCTGCGTTTGGAGAGCAGTACTTC.

V gene TRBV27 combines with J gene TRBJ1-5; weak D call: TRBD1 (5 bases). V gave up 5 bases and J gave up 4 bases, with 12 bases separating them. CDR1 and CDR2 (germline): MNHEY, SMNVEV (reference sequence). CDR3 length: 14 residues. CDR3 protein: CASSGGWGNQPQHF. The DNA for the CDR3 is TGTGCCAGCAGTGGGGGTTGGGGGAATCAGCCCCAGCATTTT.

V gene TRBV11-2 combines with J gene TRBJ2-1, with a weak D call TRBD2 (5 bases). The germline V gene encodes CDR1 SGHAT and CDR2 FQNNGV. The CDR3 spans 15 residues. The germline V and J ends were trimmed by 5 bases and 0 bases, with 11 bases remaining between them. This CDR3 reads CASSPGLTSYNEQFF. In DNA form, the CDR3 reads TGTGCCAGCAGCCCCGGACTGACCTCCTACAATGAGCAGTTCTTC. Using reference TRBV11-2 and TRBJ2-1 for the parts outside the CDR3, the full variable domain is EAGVAQSPRYKIIEKRQSVAFWCNPISGHATLYWYQQILGQGPKLLIQFQNNGVVDDSQLPKDRFSAERLKGVDSTLKIQPAKLEDSAVYLCASSPGLTSYNEQFFGPGTRLTVL.

This clone was detected once. The chain carries TRBV5-1 and TRBJ2-7; no clear D gene. Trimming cost V 4 bases and J 4 bases, with 12 bases left between them. The germline gives CDR1 SGHRS, CDR2 YFSETQ. The length of the CDR3 is 13 residues. DNA of the CDR3: TGCGCCAGCAGCCTGAGCCGGTCGTACGAGCAGTACTTC. Encoded protein: CASSLSRSYEQYF.

The chain carries TRBV4-2 and TRBJ2-7; 14 bases line up with TRBD2. J gave up 5 bases and V 4 bases, and 10 bases lay outside the gene matches. The CDR3 is 17 amino acids. Germline V gives CDR1 LGHNA, CDR2 YNFKEQ. Written as DNA, the CDR3 is TGTGCCAGCAGCCGATCGACTAGCGGGGGGGCTTTGGACGAGCAGTACTTC. Translating gives CASSRSTSGGALDEQYF.

The rearrangement uses TRBV5-5 and TRBJ1-1; the D is unclear. Deletions cut 0 bases from V and 3 bases from J, with 0 bases between. Looked up from germline, CDR1 is SGHKS and CDR2 is YYEKEE (reference sequence). The CDR3 contains 11 residues. The CDR3 loop is CASSLDTEAFF. CDR3 DNA sequence: TGTGCCAGCAGCTTGGACACTGAAGCTTTCTTT.